One sample yielded the 9 T cell receptor beta chains listed below, sequenced in a study of T cell responses to AZD1222 COVID-19 vaccine. The data were produced by immunoSEQ multiplex PCR, yet TCRdb's version contains in-frame clones alone and is incomplete. The table has about 85,000 clones, 80% to 95% seen once; the top ten hold roughly 8%. Sequencing was performed on peripheral blood, taken 28 days after the second AZD1222 dose. The receptors come from an adult who received the AZD1222 COVID-19 vaccine.

This clone was recorded only once. The rearrangement links TRBV19 to TRBJ1-5; D call uncertain. Per the germline V gene, CDR1 is LNHDA and CDR2 is SQIVND (reference sequence). The CDR3 consists of 13 residues. V was pared by 0 bases and J by 7 bases, with 7 bases between. The CDR3 here is CASSIDLFQPQHF. The CDR3, as DNA: TGTGCCAGTAGTATAGATCTATTCCAGCCCCAGCATTTT.

The J gene is TRBJ2-1, the V gene TRBV7-2; 12 nucleotides match TRBD2. CDR3 length: 17 amino acids. Germline V gives CDR1 SGHTA, CDR2 FQGNSA. Trimming took 4 bases from V and 1 from J; bases not matched to a gene: 5. CDR3 bases: TGTGCCAGCAGCTCAAGGACTAGCGGGATTTCCTACAATGAGCAGTTCTTC. Translating gives CASSSRTSGISYNEQFF.

This sequence joins TRBV10-3 and TRBJ2-1; TRBD2 aligns across 11 bases. The CDR3 length is 18 residues. Trimming removed 0 bases from V and 5 bases from J; junction bases left unmatched: 9. The V gene's germline CDR1 is ENHRY and CDR2 SYGVKD. The CDR3 region is CAISESIVALAGDNEQFF. The CDR3 DNA is TGTGCCATCAGTGAGTCGATTGTAGCACTAGCGGGAGACAATGAGCAGTTCTTC.

V usage is TRBV6-5 and J usage is TRBJ2-7; D possibly corresponds to TRBD1 (5 bases). This CDR3 contains 14 residues. The ends were cut back, 0 bases at V and 3 bases at J, with 9 bases in the middle. In germline, CDR1 is MNHEY, CDR2 SVGAGI. The DNA for the CDR3 is TGTGCCAGCAGTTACTCAAGAGACAGCTACGAGCAGTACTTC. It encodes CASSYSRDSYEQYF.

The chain uses TRBV27 and TRBJ1-5; possibly TRBD1 for D (5 bases). CDR3 size: 15 residues. Germline V gives CDR1 MNHEY, CDR2 SMNVEV (reference sequence). Deletions cut 7 bases from V and 7 bases from J, with 20 bases between. The CDR3 loop is CASTSSSGAKQPQHF. The CDR3 DNA is TGTGCCAGCACTTCCTCGAGTGGGGCAAAACAGCCCCAGCATTTT.

V is TRBV6-5 and J is TRBJ2-7; perhaps TRBD1 as D (6 bases). The CDR3 runs 14 residues. V was trimmed by 2 bases and J by 5 bases, leaving 13 bases between them. Looked up from germline, CDR1 is MNHEY and CDR2 is SVGAGI. DNA of the CDR3: TGTGCCAGCAGTTACCTACTGGGGGCAAACGAGCAGTACTTC. Translating it yields CASSYLLGANEQYF.

The chain links TRBV7-9 to TRBJ2-7; 8 nucleotides line up with TRBD2. The junction had 9 bases not matched to a gene; V was cut back by 5 bases and J by 6 bases. Germline V lookup: CDR1 SEHNR, CDR2 FQNEAQ (reference sequence). This CDR3 has 14 residues. The CDR3 loop reads CASSPRGLVGEQYF. The CDR3 coding sequence is TGTGCCAGCAGCCCCAGGGGACTAGTCGGCGAGCAGTACTTC.

CDR3 residues: CASSYRGSGSGNTIYF. In DNA, the CDR3 is TGTGCCAGCAGTTACCGGGGGTCAGGCTCTGGAAACACCATATATTTT. The rearrangement uses TRBV6-5 and TRBJ1-3; maybe TRBD1 (5 bases). Between the trimmed V and J ends, which lost 2 bases and 0 bases, there was a span of 11 bases. Germline V lookup: CDR1 MNHEY, CDR2 SVGAGI. The CDR3 runs 16 residues.

The chain employs TRBV30 and TRBJ2-1; TRBD2 agrees at 10 bases. The CDR3 spans 14 residues. Germline V gene data show CDR1 as GTSNPN and CDR2 as SVGIG (reference sequence). The V segment lost 4 bases and the J segment 3 bases; nucleotides outside the gene matches: 3. CDR3 amino acids: CAWIVAGGYNEQFF. In DNA, the CDR3 is TGTGCCTGGATTGTAGCGGGAGGCTACAATGAGCAGTTCTTC. Drawing the rest from reference TRBV30 and TRBJ2-1, the complete variable domain is SQTIHQWPATLVQPVGSPLSLECTVEGTSNPNLYWYRQAAGRGLQLLFYSVGIGQISSEVPQNLSASRPQDRQFILSSKKLLLSDSGFYLCAWIVAGGYNEQFFGPGTRLTVL.